The clone carrying this T cell receptor beta chain has a count of ten or more. Its specificity is unknown. Germline V gene data show CDR1 as LNHNV and CDR2 as YYDKDF (reference sequence). The V end lost 5 bases, the J end lost 0 bases, and 14 bases lay between the germline ends. This CDR3 is built from 17 residues. Time point indicated: persistent/refractory GD, antithyroid drugs over 5 years with positive TRAb. PBMCs were the source of the RNA used for TCR sequencing. The data belong to a study of regulatory T cells in long-lasting Graves disease. As for the study in general: With positive TSH receptor antibodies and over 5 years of antithyroid drugs, Graves' disease was considered persistent.

Building of the TCR beta libraries involved iRepertoire HTBI primers and Arm-PCR of CDR3 regions. Each CDR3 protein gets one entry after TCRdb re-called the multiplex PCR reads with MiXCR. In the table there are 390,000 or so distinct CDR3 sequences, approximately 25% of which are singletons. Study-wide findings and caveats: Exclusively peripheral blood, rather than thyroid tissue, was studied.

V gene TRBV15 combines with J gene TRBJ2-6; D possibly corresponds to TRBD1 (6 bases). The material was peripheral blood mononuclear cells (PBMCs), obtained when the disease was refractory, from a patient treated with antithyroid drugs. The clonotype originates from a woman between 40 and 50 years old with Graves disease. CDR3 DNA sequence: TGTGCCACCAGCGGACCGGGACATCTCTCTGGGGCCAACGTCCTGACTTTC. As protein: CATSGPGHLSGANVLTF.